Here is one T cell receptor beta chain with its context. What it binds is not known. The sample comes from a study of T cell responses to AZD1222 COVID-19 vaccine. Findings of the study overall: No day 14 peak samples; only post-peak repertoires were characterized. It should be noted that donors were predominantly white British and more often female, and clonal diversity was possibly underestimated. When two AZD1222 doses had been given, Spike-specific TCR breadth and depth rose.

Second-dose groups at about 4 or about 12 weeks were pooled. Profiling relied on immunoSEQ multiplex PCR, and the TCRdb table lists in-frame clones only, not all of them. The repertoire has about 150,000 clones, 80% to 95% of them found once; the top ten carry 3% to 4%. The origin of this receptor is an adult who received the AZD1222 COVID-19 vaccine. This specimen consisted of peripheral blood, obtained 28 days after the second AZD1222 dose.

CDR3 in amino acids: CASSYDSEYGYTF. The DNA of the CDR3 is TGTGCCAGCAGTTACGACAGCGAATATGGCTACACCTTC. This chain links TRBV6-5 with TRBJ1-2; D is perhaps TRBD1 (5 bases). Deletions cut 2 bases from V and 5 bases from J, with 9 bases between. The CDR3 is made up of 13 amino acids. CDR1 is MNHEY, CDR2 SVGAGI, per germline.